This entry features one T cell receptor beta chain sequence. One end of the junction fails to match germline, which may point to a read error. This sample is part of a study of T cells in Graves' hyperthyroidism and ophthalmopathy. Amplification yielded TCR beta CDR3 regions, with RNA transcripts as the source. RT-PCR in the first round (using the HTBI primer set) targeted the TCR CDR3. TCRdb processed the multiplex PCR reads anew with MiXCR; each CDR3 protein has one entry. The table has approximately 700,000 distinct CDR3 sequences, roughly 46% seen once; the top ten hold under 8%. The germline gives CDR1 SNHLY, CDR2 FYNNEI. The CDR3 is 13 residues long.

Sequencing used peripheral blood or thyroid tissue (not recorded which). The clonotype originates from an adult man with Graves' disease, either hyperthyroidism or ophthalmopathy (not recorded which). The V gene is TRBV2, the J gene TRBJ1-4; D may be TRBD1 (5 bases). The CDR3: CASSRGKLEKQFF. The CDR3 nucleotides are TGTGCCAGCAGTCGGGGGAAGCTCGAAAAACAGTTTTTT.